This passage covers 31 T cell receptor beta chains from one sample sequenced in a study of T cells after yellow fever vaccination. MiXCR, applied by TCRdb to the 5' RACE reads, yields one record per CDR3 protein. This table holds fewer than 450,000 distinct CDR3 sequences, around 10% found once. The specimen was PBMCs, collected on the day of the first yellow fever vaccination. The receptors here all came from a young man who received the YFV17D yellow fever vaccine.

The genes are TRBV18 and TRBJ1-1; D not resolved. V gave up 0 bases and J gave up 1 base, with 12 bases separating them. CDR1 and CDR2 (germline): KGHSH, LQKENI. The CDR3 totals 16 residues. The chain's CDR3 is CASSPPSGRANTEAFF. As DNA, the CDR3 is TGTGCCAGCTCACCACCGTCAGGACGGGCGAACACTGAAGCTTTCTTT.

This clonotype was seen only a few times. The chain couples TRBV12-3 or TRBV12-4 to TRBJ2-5; TRBD1 might be the D (5 bases). V lost 7 bases and J 4 bases, leaving 19 bases between the germline ends. This CDR3 has 15 residues. The CDR3: CASTPDWTISETQYF. CDR3 coding DNA: TGTGCCAGCACTCCCGACTGGACAATCTCAGAGACCCAGTACTTC.

This clonotype has more than one count but fewer than ten. The chain couples TRBV4-2 to TRBJ2-7; weak D call: TRBD1 (7 bases). V lost 1 base and J lost 6, with 16 bases in between. CDR3 length: 15 amino acids. Germline V gene data show CDR1 as LGHNA and CDR2 as YNFKEQ. CDR3 sequence reads: CASSQGQGGISEQYF. The CDR3 DNA follows: TGTGCCAGCAGCCAAGGGCAGGGGGGTATCTCCGAGCAGTACTTC.

This clonotype occurred many times. The chain combines TRBV5-1 with TRBJ1-6, with a tentative D call TRBD1 (5 bases). CDR1 is SGHRS and CDR2 is YFSETQ in the germline V gene. V dropped 4 bases and J dropped 11 bases, with 16 bases sitting between them. The CDR3 covers 14 residues. In nucleotides, the CDR3 is TGCGCCAGCAGCCCGGGGGGAATGGGGGCACCCCTCCACTTT. It is translated as CASSPGGMGAPLHF.

This clonotype was seen a few times. The chain is built from TRBV5-5 and TRBJ2-7; D is perhaps TRBD1 (6 bases). CDR1 is SGHKS and CDR2 is YYEKEE in the germline V gene (reference sequence). This CDR3 comprises 17 residues. Trimming stripped 0 bases from V and 2 bases from J, with 18 bases between. The chain's CDR3 is CASSLVGGAGAPYEQYF. The CDR3 DNA follows: TGTGCCAGCAGCTTGGTAGGAGGCGCAGGGGCTCCCTACGAGCAGTACTTC.

The chain combines TRBV4-2 with TRBJ1-1, with a tentative D call TRBD1 (5 bases). Germline values: CDR1 LGHNA, CDR2 YNFKEQ. The CDR3 has 14 amino acids. The V gene lost 6 bases and the J gene lost 1 base, with 12 bases spanning the gap. CDR3 DNA: TGTGCCAGCAGGCCGGGGGGGACGAACACTGAAGCTTTCTTT. Translating it yields CASRPGGTNTEAFF.

V gene TRBV2 combines with J gene TRBJ2-1; TRBD1 aligns across 7 bases. Unmatched junction bases numbered 7, after V lost 8 bases and J lost 3 bases. The CDR3 covers 14 residues. CDR1 is SNHLY and CDR2 is FYNNEI in the germline V gene. The CDR3, as DNA: TGTGCCAGCCGTGCAGGGGGTTTCTACAATGAGCAGTTCTTC. Encoded protein: CASRAGGFYNEQFF.

In DNA, the CDR3 is TGTGCCAGCAGTTACGGGCAGGATGAAGCTTTCTTT. It encodes CASSYGQDEAFF. This chain uses TRBV6-6 with TRBJ1-1; no clear D gene. V was clipped by 2 bases and J by 7 bases, with 8 bases between them. Germline lookup yields CDR1 MNHNY and CDR2 SVGAGI (reference sequence). This CDR3 has 12 residues.

V and J are TRBV20-1 and TRBJ1-1, with D tentatively TRBD1 (6 bases). The V end was cut by 7 bases, the J end by 7 bases, with 13 bases between. Germline lookup yields CDR1 DFQATT and CDR2 SNEGSKA (reference sequence). This CDR3 spans 11 amino acids. CDR3 DNA: TGCAGTGTCGACAGGATCGATGAAGCTTTCTTT. Amino acid sequence: CSVDRIDEAFF.

The sample holds a few counts of this clonotype. The chain links TRBV6-2 or TRBV6-3 to TRBJ2-1; 8 bases are shared with TRBD2. Germline CDR1 and CDR2: MNHEY and SVGEGT. The CDR3 is made up of 14 amino acids. With V trimmed by 10 bases and J by 0 bases, 5 bases remained unmatched. The CDR3 region has the DNA TGTGCCATCGCGGGGGGCCCCTCCTACAATGAGCAGTTCTTC. This sequence encodes CAIAGGPSYNEQFF.

This clonotype showed up just a few times. The CDR3 DNA is TGTGCCAGCAGGGGGTTCGGGCCGGGGAATGAGCAGTTCTTC. This translates into CASRGFGPGNEQFF. The chain has TRBV3-1 and TRBJ2-1, with a weak D call TRBD2 (5 bases). V was clipped by 6 bases and J by 7 bases, with 16 bases between them. There are 14 residues in the CDR3. Germline lookup yields CDR1 LGHDT and CDR2 YNNKEL (reference sequence).

As DNA, the CDR3 is TGTGCCAGCAGTCTCGCGACAGGCAGCCCCCTATATAGCAATCAGCCCCAGCATTTT. Its protein is CASSLATGSPLYSNQPQHF. J is TRBJ1-5 and V is TRBV28; perhaps TRBD1 as D (6 bases). The V end lost 5 bases, the J end lost 0 bases, and 23 bases lay between the germline ends. This CDR3 has 19 residues. Per the germline V gene, CDR1 is MDHEN and CDR2 is SYDVKM.

The rearrangement links TRBV20-1 to TRBJ1-4; 9 bases are a match to TRBD1. V shed 2 bases and J 1 base; nucleotides not matched to a gene: 11. CDR1 and CDR2 (germline): DFQATT, SNEGSKA (reference sequence). This CDR3 has 18 amino acids. CDR3 bases: TGCAGTGCTAGAAATTCTTTATACAGGGGGCGAACTAATGAAAAACTGTTTTTT. This translates into CSARNSLYRGRTNEKLFF.

The V call is TRBV7-2, the J call TRBJ2-1, with 12 bases that match TRBD1. Germline values: CDR1 SGHTA, CDR2 FQGNSA. The junction had 10 bases not matched to a gene; V was cut back by 5 bases and J by 8 bases. CDR3 length equals 16 residues. The CDR3: CASSLPGQGAQDEQFF. For the CDR3, the DNA is TGTGCCAGCAGCCTCCCGGGACAGGGGGCGCAAGATGAGCAGTTCTTC.

The V call is TRBV23-1, the J call TRBJ2-7; 7 bases are shared with TRBD2. TRBV23-1 is classed as an ORF, of uncertain function. The junction had 22 bases not matched to a gene; V was cut back by 8 bases and J by 3 bases. The CDR3 has 18 amino acids. The CDR3 reads CASVKCFEVRGVNYEQYV. The CDR3 region has the DNA TGCGCCAGCGTAAAGTGCTTTGAGGTCCGGGGGGTTAACTACGAGCAGTACGTC.

The chain links TRBV20-1 to TRBJ2-1, with D tentatively TRBD2 (7 bases). Germline CDR1 and CDR2: DFQATT and SNEGSKA (reference sequence). Trimming pared 3 bases from V and 3 bases from J, leaving 12 bases between. CDR3 length: 14 amino acids. The CDR3 reads CSARGRGGYNEQFF. CDR3 DNA: TGCAGTGCTAGGGGGAGGGGGGGCTACAATGAGCAGTTCTTC.

This clonotype came up a few times. This sequence joins TRBV20-1 and TRBJ2-1; TRBD2 aligns across 7 bases. The CDR3 has 12 residues. The germline V gene encodes CDR1 DFQATT and CDR2 SNEGSKA (reference sequence). DNA of the CDR3: TGCAGCATTGCGGGGGATTTGAGGGAGCAGTTCTTC. Residues: CSIAGDLREQFF.

There are many counts of this clonotype. V gene TRBV2 combines with J gene TRBJ2-2, with no clear D. The CDR3 extends over 14 amino acids. With 7 bases removed from V and 0 bases from J, the gap between germline ends came to 9 bases. CDR1 SNHLY and CDR2 FYNNEI come from the germline V gene. CDR3 coding DNA: TGTGCCAGCAAACTTCACTCGAACACCGGGGAGCTGTTTTTT. Protein sequence: CASKLHSNTGELFF. Full variable domain (outside the CDR3, taken from reference TRBV2 and TRBJ2-2): EPEVTQTPSHQVTQMGQEVILRCVPISNHLYFYWYRQILGQKVEFLVSFYNNEISEKSEIFDDQFSVERPDGSNFTLKIRSTKLEDSAMYFCASKLHSNTGELFFGEGSRLTVL.

There are a few counts of this clonotype. CDR3: CSAPARVQETQYF. Here the CDR3 DNA reads TGCAGTGCTCCCGCCCGGGTCCAAGAGACCCAGTACTTC. V usage is TRBV20-1 and J usage is TRBJ2-5; D gene uncertain. The CDR3 is 13 amino acids. Looked up from germline, CDR1 is DFQATT and CDR2 is SNEGSKA (reference sequence). The ends were cut back, 5 bases at V and 1 base at J, with 11 bases in the middle.

This sequence joins TRBV6-2 or TRBV6-3 and TRBJ1-1, with TRBD1 matching 9 bases. After removal of 6 bases from V and 1 base from J, the junction contained 3 bases not matched to a gene. Looked up from germline, CDR1 is MNHEY and CDR2 is SVGEGT. This CDR3 is built from 14 residues. The CDR3 coding sequence is TGTGCCAGCAGACAACAGGGGGCGAACACTGAAGCTTTCTTT. Translated, it gives CASRQQGANTEAFF.

A few counts support this clonotype. The chain links TRBV5-4 to TRBJ2-5, with no clear D. Trimming removed 0 bases from V and 3 bases from J, with 12 bases in between. The V gene's germline CDR1 is SGHNT and CDR2 YYREEE (reference sequence). This CDR3 region has 15 residues. CDR3 amino acids: CASSLAGQGKETQYF. CDR3 in DNA: TGTGCCAGCAGCTTGGCCGGGCAAGGCAAAGAGACCCAGTACTTC.

This clonotype was picked up a small number of times. The J gene is TRBJ1-4, the V gene TRBV6-5; D is unresolved. The CDR3 runs 14 residues. CDR1 MNHEY and CDR2 SVGAGI come from the germline V gene. V was trimmed by 1 base and J by 8 bases, leaving 11 bases between them. The CDR3 loop is CASSYWRPGEKLFF. The CDR3 DNA reads TGTGCCAGCAGTTACTGGCGGCCGGGGGAAAAACTGTTTTTT.

This clonotype was picked up a small number of times. J is TRBJ2-3 and V is TRBV3-1; D is undetermined. CDR1 is LGHDT and CDR2 is YNNKEL in the germline V gene (reference sequence). V was cut by 1 base and J by 0 bases, with 5 bases left in between. This CDR3 spans 14 amino acids. In nucleotides, the CDR3 is TGTGCCAGCAGCCAAGCCTACAGCACAGATACGCAGTATTTT. Amino acid sequence: CASSQAYSTDTQYF.

This clonotype was observed a handful of times. This sequence joins TRBV5-1 and TRBJ1-5; no clear D. Germline V gene sequence: CDR1 SGHRS, CDR2 YFSETQ. The V end lost 5 bases, the J end lost 4 bases, and 10 bases lay between the germline ends. The CDR3 runs 13 residues. The CDR3 nucleotides are TGCGCCAGCAGTTCGGACTGGAATCAGCCCCAGCATTTT. It translates to CASSSDWNQPQHF.

This clonotype was counted a few times. The chain couples TRBV18 to TRBJ2-1, with 9 bases matching TRBD2. Looked up from germline, CDR1 is KGHSH and CDR2 is LQKENI. This CDR3 has 16 amino acids. The V segment lost 5 bases and the J segment 6 bases; nucleotides outside the gene matches: 11. DNA for the CDR3: TGTGCCAGCTCATCACTTGCGGGGGGGCCTTCCAATGAGCAGTTCTTC. Translated: CASSSLAGGPSNEQFF.

This chain uses TRBV10-3 with TRBJ1-2; D uncertain. V was clipped by 3 bases and J by 8 bases, with 13 bases between them. This CDR3 has 13 amino acids. In germline, CDR1 is ENHRY, CDR2 SYGVKD. The DNA of the CDR3 is TGTGCCATCAGTGAAAGGACCCAGGAAGGCTACACCTTC. Protein product: CAISERTQEGYTF.

In this sample, this clonotype turned up a few times. V usage is TRBV11-2 and J usage is TRBJ2-1, with 9 bases identical to TRBD2. V lost 1 base and J lost 3; bases outside the gene matches: 4. Germline values: CDR1 SGHAT, CDR2 FQNNGV. The CDR3 is 16 residues long. The CDR3 DNA sequence: TGTGCCAGCAGCTTAGGCGGGGGGGTGGTCTACAATGAGCAGTTCTTC. Protein sequence: CASSLGGGVVYNEQFF.

The CDR3, as DNA: TGTGCCAGCAGCACCCGATCGCTAGCGGGGGGGATAAATACGCAGTATTTT. Its protein product is CASSTRSLAGGINTQYF. The rearrangement joins TRBV7-2 to TRBJ2-3; 12 bases line up with TRBD2. After removal of 5 bases from V and 7 bases from J, the junction contained 13 bases not matched to a gene. From germline, CDR1 is SGHTA and CDR2 FQGNSA. The CDR3 contains 17 residues.

This clonotype was observed at least ten times. The chain links TRBV7-3 to TRBJ2-2; TRBD2 aligns across 8 bases. Trimming cost V 5 bases and J 4 bases; bases outside gene matches: 3. Germline CDR1 SGHTA, CDR2 FQGTGA. This CDR3 spans 14 amino acids. The CDR3 bases are TGTGCCAGCAGCCTAGGGACTAGCACCGGGGAGCTGTTTTTT. Its translation is CASSLGTSTGELFF.

The V call is TRBV7-2, the J call TRBJ2-5, with 8 bases lining up with TRBD1. V shed 4 bases, J shed 5 bases, and the junction held 6 bases outside the gene matches. Germline V gives CDR1 SGHTA, CDR2 FQGNSA. This CDR3 is built from 14 residues. This CDR3 reads CASSYTGGSETQYF. As DNA, the CDR3 is TGTGCCAGCAGCTATACAGGGGGTTCTGAGACCCAGTACTTC.

This clonotype came up a few times. The chain carries TRBV7-9 and TRBJ2-3, with TRBD1 matching 8 bases. The length of the CDR3 is 14 residues. V dropped 8 bases and J dropped 5; count of bases not matched to a gene: 9. CDR1 is SEHNR, CDR2 FQNEAQ, per germline (reference sequence). As DNA, the CDR3 is TGTGCCAGCCCAGGGGGCGGGGTTCGAGATACGCAGTATTTT. Amino acid sequence: CASPGGGVRDTQYF.